The 3 T cell receptor beta chains below come from one sample, sequenced in a study of blood T cell repertoires in COVID-19. Libraries were prepared by immunoSEQ multiplex PCR; TCRdb keeps only in-frame clonotypes and omits some of them. The repertoire consists of about 300,000 clones, with about 85% occurring once and the leading ten covering roughly 2.7%. Source material: PBMCs or T cells enriched from blood (not recorded which). The receptors stem from a woman in her forties or fifties who had recovered from COVID-19.

This clone was seen just once. The chain uses TRBV4-1 and TRBJ2-7, with D possibly matching TRBD1 (5 bases). Germline V lookup: CDR1 MGHRA, CDR2 YSYEKL. The CDR3 runs to 15 residues. V lost 4 bases, J lost 2 bases, and 15 bases lay in between. The CDR3 DNA sequence: TGCGCCAGCAGCCGAAATCGACAGCTCCCCTACGAGCAGTACTTC. This sequence encodes CASSRNRQLPYEQYF.

This clone was seen just once. This chain links TRBV7-3 with TRBJ2-1, with TRBD1 identical over 11 bases. V shed 5 bases, J shed 4 bases, and the junction held 10 bases outside the gene matches. Germline assignment: CDR1 SGHTA and CDR2 FQGTGA. The CDR3 consists of 17 residues. The CDR3 protein is CASSLTGQGAGYNEQFF. For the CDR3, the DNA is TGTGCCAGCAGCCTCACCGGACAGGGGGCGGGGTACAATGAGCAGTTCTTC.

The gene calls are TRBV10-3 and TRBJ2-3, with D perhaps matching TRBD2 (7 bases). Trimming cost V 6 bases and J 5 bases, with 15 bases left between them. The germline V gene has CDR1 ENHRY and CDR2 SYGVKD. The CDR3 is 14 amino acids. The CDR3 spells CAIRMGGPKDTQYF. The CDR3 coding sequence is TGTGCCATCAGGATGGGGGGGCCTAAAGATACGCAGTATTTT.